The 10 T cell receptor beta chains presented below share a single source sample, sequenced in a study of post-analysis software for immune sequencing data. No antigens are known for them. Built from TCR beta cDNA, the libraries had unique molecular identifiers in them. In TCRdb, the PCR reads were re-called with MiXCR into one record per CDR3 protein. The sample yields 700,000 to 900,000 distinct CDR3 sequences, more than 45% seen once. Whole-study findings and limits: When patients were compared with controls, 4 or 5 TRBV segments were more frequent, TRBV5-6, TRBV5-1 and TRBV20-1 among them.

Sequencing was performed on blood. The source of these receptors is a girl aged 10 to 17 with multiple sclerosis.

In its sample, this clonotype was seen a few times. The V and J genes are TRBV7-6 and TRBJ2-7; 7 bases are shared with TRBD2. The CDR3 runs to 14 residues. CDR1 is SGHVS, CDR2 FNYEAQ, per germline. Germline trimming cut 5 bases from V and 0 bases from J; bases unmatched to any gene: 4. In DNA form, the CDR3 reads TGTGCCAGCAGCCGGGAGGCGAACTCCTACGAGCAGTACTTC. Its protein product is CASSREANSYEQYF.

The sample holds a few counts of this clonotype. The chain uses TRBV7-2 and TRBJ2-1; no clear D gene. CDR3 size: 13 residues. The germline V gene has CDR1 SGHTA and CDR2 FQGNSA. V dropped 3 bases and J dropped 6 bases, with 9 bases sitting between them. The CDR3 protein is CASSFVSTNEQFF. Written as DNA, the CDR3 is TGTGCCAGCAGCTTTGTTTCGACCAATGAGCAGTTCTTC.

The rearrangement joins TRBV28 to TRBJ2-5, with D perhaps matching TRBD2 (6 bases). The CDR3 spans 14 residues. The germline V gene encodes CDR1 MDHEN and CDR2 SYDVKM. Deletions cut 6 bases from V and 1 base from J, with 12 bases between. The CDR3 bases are TGTGCCAGCAGACAAGGGGACTTCCAAGAGACCCAGTACTTC. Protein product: CASRQGDFQETQYF.

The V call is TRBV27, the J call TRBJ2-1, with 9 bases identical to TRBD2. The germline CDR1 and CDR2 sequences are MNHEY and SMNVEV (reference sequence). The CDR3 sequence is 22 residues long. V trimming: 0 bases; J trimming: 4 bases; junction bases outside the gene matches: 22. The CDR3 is CASSLSNPAGLAVNSKYNEQFF. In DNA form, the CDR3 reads TGTGCCAGCAGTTTATCCAACCCCGCGGGACTAGCAGTAAACTCAAAGTACAATGAGCAGTTCTTC.

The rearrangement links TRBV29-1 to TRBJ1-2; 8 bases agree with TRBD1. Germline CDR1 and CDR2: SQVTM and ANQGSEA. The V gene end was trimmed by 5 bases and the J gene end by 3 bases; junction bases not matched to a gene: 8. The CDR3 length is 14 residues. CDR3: CSVMEEQGDYGYTF. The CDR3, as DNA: TGCAGCGTTATGGAAGAACAGGGGGACTATGGCTACACCTTC. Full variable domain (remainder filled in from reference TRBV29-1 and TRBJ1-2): SAVISQKPSRDICQRGTSLTIQCQVDSQVTMMFWYRQQPGQSLTLIATANQGSEATYESGFVIDKFPISRPNLTFSTLTVSNMSPEDSSIYLCSVMEEQGDYGYTFGSGTRLTVV.

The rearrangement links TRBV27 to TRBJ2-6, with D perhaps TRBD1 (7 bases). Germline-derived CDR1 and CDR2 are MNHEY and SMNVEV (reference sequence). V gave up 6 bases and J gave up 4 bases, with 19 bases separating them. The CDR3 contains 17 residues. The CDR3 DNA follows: TGTGCCAGCAGCCGCAGGGGGGCCCTGAGAGGGGCCAACGTCCTGACTTTC. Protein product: CASSRRGALRGANVLTF.

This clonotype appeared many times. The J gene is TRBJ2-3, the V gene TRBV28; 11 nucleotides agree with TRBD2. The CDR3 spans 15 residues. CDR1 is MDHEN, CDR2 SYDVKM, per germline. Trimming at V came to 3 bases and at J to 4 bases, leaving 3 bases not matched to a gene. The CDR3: CASSFSGRAPDTQYF. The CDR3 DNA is TGTGCCAGCAGTTTTAGCGGGAGGGCCCCAGATACGCAGTATTTT.

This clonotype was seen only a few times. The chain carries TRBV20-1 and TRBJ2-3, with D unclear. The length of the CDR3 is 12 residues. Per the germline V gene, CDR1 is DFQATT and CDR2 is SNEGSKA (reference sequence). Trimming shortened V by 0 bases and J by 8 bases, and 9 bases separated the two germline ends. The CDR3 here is CSARERSGTQYF. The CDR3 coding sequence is TGCAGTGCTAGAGAAAGGTCTGGTACGCAGTATTTT.

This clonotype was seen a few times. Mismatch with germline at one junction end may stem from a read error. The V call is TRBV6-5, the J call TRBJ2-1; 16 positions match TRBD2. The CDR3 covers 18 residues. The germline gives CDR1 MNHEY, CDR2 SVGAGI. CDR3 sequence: CASSNSGTSGGDYNEQFF. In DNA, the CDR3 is TGTGCCAGCAGTAACTCGGGGACTAGCGGGGGGGACTACAATGAGCAGTTCTTC.

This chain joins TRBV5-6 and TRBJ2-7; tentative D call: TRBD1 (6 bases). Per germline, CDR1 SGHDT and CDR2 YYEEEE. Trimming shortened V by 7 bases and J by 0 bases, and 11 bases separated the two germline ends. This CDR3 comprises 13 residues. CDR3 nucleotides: TGTGCCAGCGGTTGGGACAACTCCTACGAGCAGTACTTC. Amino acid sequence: CASGWDNSYEQYF.